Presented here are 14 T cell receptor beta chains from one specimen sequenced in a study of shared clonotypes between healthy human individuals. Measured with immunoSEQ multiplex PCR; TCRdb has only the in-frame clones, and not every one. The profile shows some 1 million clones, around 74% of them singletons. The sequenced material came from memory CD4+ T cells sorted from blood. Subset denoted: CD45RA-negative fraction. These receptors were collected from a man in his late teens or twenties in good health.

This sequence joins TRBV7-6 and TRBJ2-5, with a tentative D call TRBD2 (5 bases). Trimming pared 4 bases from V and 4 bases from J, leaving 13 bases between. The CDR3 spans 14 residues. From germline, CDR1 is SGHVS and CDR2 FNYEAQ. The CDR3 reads CASSSSWGGETQYF. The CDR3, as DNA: TGTGCCAGCAGCTCTAGCTGGGGTGGAGAGACCCAGTACTTC. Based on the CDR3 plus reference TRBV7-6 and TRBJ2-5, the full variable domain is GAGVSQSPRYKVTKRGQDVALRCDPISGHVSLYWYRQALGQGPEFLTYFNYEAQQDKSGLPNDRFSAERPEGSISTLTIQRTEQRDSAMYRCASSSSWGGETQYFGPGTRLLVL.

CDR3 in DNA: TGTGCCAGCAGCTTAGCGCCCCAGGGGACCCACGAGCAGTACTTC. Protein product: CASSLAPQGTHEQYF. The V call is TRBV7-2, the J call TRBJ2-7, with D tentatively TRBD1 (6 bases). The V end lost 0 bases, the J end lost 5 bases, and 14 bases lay between the germline ends. The CDR3 spans 15 residues. Germline V gene lookup returns CDR1 SGHTA and CDR2 FQGNSA.

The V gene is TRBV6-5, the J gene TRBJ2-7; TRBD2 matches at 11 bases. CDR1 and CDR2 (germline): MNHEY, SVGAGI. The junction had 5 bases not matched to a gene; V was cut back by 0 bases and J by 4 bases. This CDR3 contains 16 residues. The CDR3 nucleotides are TGTGCCAGCAGTTACTCGGGGGCTAGCGGGAGGTACGAGCAGTACTTC. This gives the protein CASSYSGASGRYEQYF.

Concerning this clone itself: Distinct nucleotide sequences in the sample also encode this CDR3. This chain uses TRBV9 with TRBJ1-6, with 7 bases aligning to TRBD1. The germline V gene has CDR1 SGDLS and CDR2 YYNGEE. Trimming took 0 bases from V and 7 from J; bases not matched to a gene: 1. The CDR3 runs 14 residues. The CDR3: CASSVGGGNSPLHF. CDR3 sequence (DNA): TGTGCCAGCAGCGTAGGAGGGGGCAATTCACCCCTCCACTTT.

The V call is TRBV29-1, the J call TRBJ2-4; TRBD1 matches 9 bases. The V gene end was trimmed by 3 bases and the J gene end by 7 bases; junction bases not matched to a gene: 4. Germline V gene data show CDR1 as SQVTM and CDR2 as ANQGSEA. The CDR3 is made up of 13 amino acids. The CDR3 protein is CSVEGQGFNIQYF. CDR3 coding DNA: TGCAGCGTTGAGGGACAGGGATTTAACATTCAGTACTTC.

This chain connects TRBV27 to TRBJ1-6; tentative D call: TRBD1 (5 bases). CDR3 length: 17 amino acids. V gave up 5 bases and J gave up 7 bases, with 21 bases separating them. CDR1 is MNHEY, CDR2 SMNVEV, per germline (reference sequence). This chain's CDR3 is CASSIRINGDQNSPLHF. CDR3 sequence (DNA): TGTGCCAGCAGTATTCGGATTAATGGGGACCAAAATTCACCCCTCCACTTT.

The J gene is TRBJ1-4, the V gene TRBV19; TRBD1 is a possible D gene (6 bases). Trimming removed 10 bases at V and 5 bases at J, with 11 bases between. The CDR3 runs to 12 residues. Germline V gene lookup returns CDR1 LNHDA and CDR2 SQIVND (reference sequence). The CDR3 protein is CATTGRNEKLFF. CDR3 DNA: TGTGCCACGACAGGTCGGAATGAAAAACTGTTTTTT.

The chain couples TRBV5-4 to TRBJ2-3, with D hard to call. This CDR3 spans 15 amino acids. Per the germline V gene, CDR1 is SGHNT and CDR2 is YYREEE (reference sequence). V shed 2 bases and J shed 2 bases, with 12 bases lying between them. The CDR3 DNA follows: TGTGCCAGCAGCTTCCGACTGGGCACCACAGATACGCAGTATTTT. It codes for CASSFRLGTTDTQYF.

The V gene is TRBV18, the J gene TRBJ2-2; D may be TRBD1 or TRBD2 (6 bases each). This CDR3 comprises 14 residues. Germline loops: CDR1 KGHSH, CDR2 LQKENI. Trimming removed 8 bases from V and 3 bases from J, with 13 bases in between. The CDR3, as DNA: TGTGCCAGCGCAACAGGGAGGCACACCGGGGAGCTGTTTTTT. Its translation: CASATGRHTGELFF.

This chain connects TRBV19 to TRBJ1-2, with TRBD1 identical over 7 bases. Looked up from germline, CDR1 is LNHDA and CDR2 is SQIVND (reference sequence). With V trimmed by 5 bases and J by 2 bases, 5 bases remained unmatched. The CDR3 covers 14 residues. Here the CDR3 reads CASSGDSLNYGYTF. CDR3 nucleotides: TGTGCCAGTAGTGGGGACAGTCTAAACTATGGCTACACCTTC. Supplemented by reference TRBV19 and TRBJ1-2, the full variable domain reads DGGITQSPKYLFRKEGQNVTLSCEQNLNHDAMYWYRQDPGQGLRLIYYSQIVNDFQKGDIAEGYSVSREKKESFPLTVTSAQKNPTAFYLCASSGDSLNYGYTFGSGTRLTVV.

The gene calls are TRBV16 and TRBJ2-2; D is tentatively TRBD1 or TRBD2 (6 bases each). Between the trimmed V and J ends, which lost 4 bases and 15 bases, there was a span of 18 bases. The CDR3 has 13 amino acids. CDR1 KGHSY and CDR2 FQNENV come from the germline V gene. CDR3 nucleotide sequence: TGTGCCAGCAGCCCCGCGAGAGGGGGGAAGATGTTTTTT. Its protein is CASSPARGGKMFF.

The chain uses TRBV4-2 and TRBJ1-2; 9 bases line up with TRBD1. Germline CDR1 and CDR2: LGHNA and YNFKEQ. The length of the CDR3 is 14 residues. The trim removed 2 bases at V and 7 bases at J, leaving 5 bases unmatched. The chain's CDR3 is CASSQPDRGSGYTF. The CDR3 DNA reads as TGTGCCAGCAGCCAACCGGACAGGGGTTCTGGCTACACCTTC.

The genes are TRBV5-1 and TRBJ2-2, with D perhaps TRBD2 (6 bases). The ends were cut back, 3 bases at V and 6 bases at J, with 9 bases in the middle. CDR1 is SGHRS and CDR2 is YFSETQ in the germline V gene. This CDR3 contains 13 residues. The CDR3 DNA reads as TGCGCCAGCAGCTCCTCGGGGGCCGGGGAGCTGTTTTTT. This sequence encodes CASSSSGAGELFF.

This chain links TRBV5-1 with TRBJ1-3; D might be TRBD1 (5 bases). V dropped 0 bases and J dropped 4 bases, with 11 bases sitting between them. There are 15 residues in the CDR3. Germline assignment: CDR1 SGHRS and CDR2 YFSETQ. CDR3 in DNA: TGCGCCAGCAGCTTGGACAGGAACCTCGGAAACACCATATATTTT. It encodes CASSLDRNLGNTIYF.